The 3 T cell receptor beta chains reported below all come from one sample, sequenced in a study of shared clonotypes between healthy human individuals. Data came from immunoSEQ multiplex PCR; TCRdb stores just in-frame clones and leaves some out. The sample holds 740,000 or so clones, around 73% seen once. Sequenced input: memory CD4+ T cells sorted from blood. As for subset: CD45RA-negative fraction. These receptors came from a woman between 25 and 40 years old in good health.

The chain couples TRBV7-8 to TRBJ1-5; the match to TRBD1 covers 11 bases. This CDR3 is built from 15 residues. Germline trimming cut 5 bases from V and 5 bases from J; bases unmatched to any gene: 5. Germline V gene sequence: CDR1 SGHVS, CDR2 FQNEAQ. CDR3 in DNA: TGTGCCAGCAGCCGGGACAGGGGGGGATATCAGCCCCAGCATTTT. Translation gives CASSRDRGGYQPQHF.

In this sample, this clone turned up once. V gene TRBV30 combines with J gene TRBJ1-4, with a tentative D call TRBD1 (6 bases). V lost 3 bases, J lost 8 bases, and 16 bases lay in between. Germline V gene data show CDR1 as GTSNPN and CDR2 as SVGIG (reference sequence). The CDR3 is 14 residues long. CDR3 DNA: TGTGCCTGGAGCAGGGACATCGGAGGGGAAAAACTGTTTTTT. This codes for CAWSRDIGGEKLFF.

The chain carries TRBV6-1 and TRBJ1-1, with a tentative D call TRBD1 (6 bases). This CDR3 has 14 residues. Trimming removed 6 bases at V and 4 bases at J, with 15 bases between. CDR1 is MNHNS and CDR2 is SASEGT in the germline V gene. The CDR3, as DNA: TGTGCCAGCAGAGCAGACAGGTGGGGCACTGAAGCTTTCTTT. This encodes CASRADRWGTEAFF.